The next 26 T cell receptor beta chains were all read from a single sample in a study of CD8+ T cells in alopecia areata. Specified treatment: oral pan-JAK inhibitor, 5-10 mg twice daily. Reverse transcribed after extraction, RNA yielded cDNA as the sequencing template. Clones were read by immunoSEQ multiplex PCR, and TCRdb kept only the in-frame ones, dropping some. There are about 140,000 clones in the sample; about 86% occur only once, and roughly 13% lies in the top ten. The sample was CD8+ T cells sorted from blood, taken at week 4, from a patient treated with tofacitinib. These receptors were collected from a human donor with alopecia areata.

The chain's CDR3 is CSVEIGDGEKLFF. The CDR3 DNA reads as TGCAGCGTTGAAATAGGGGACGGTGAAAAACTGTTTTTT. The chain couples TRBV29-1 to TRBJ1-4; D is perhaps TRBD1 (5 bases). The V end was cut by 2 bases, the J end by 7 bases, with 11 bases between. Germline-derived CDR1 and CDR2 are SQVTM and ANQGSEA. The CDR3 extends over 13 amino acids.

The chain carries TRBV4-1 and TRBJ2-7, with a tentative D call TRBD1 (5 bases). There are 13 residues in the CDR3. V shed 0 bases and J shed 3 bases, with 6 bases lying between them. The germline CDR1 and CDR2 sequences are MGHRA and YSYEKL. This CDR3 reads CASSQEDSYEQYF. CDR3 nucleotides: TGCGCCAGCAGCCAAGAAGACAGCTACGAGCAGTACTTC.

The chain has TRBV6-1 and TRBJ2-1, with 9 bases identical to TRBD2. This CDR3 has 19 residues. V was pared by 3 bases and J by 1 base, with 13 bases of the junction left unmatched. Per the germline V gene, CDR1 is MNHNS and CDR2 is SASEGT. CDR3 protein: CASSEGRGSGGRSYNEQFF. In DNA, the CDR3 is TGTGCCAGCAGTGAGGGCCGTGGTAGCGGGGGCCGATCCTACAATGAGCAGTTCTTC.

This clone has a single count. The chain couples TRBV7-9 to TRBJ2-1; 7 nucleotides align to TRBD2. There are 16 residues in the CDR3. J was trimmed by 4 bases and V by 5 bases; bases with no gene match: 11. The germline gives CDR1 SEHNR, CDR2 FQNEAQ (reference sequence). Here the CDR3 DNA reads TGTGCCAGCAGCGGGGCTAGCGGTCAAATTTACAATGAGCAGTTCTTC. Translated: CASSGASGQIYNEQFF.

The chain carries TRBV29-1 and TRBJ2-7, with 8 bases lining up with TRBD1. The J segment lost 6 bases and the V segment lost 1 base, leaving 8 bases of the junction unmatched. The CDR3 spans 14 residues. Germline V CDR1 and CDR2: SQVTM, ANQGSEA. CDR3: CSVEVDREGLEQYF. CDR3 nucleotides: TGCAGCGTTGAAGTGGACAGGGAAGGACTCGAGCAGTACTTC.

The chain joins TRBV29-1 to TRBJ1-1; D uncertain. The CDR3 spans 14 residues. V lost 4 bases and J 1 base, leaving 13 bases between the germline ends. Germline CDR1 and CDR2: SQVTM and ANQGSEA. The CDR3 reads CSVGRTGRNTEAFF. In DNA form, the CDR3 reads TGCAGCGTTGGGCGTACGGGTAGGAACACTGAAGCTTTCTTT.

The gene calls are TRBV4-1 and TRBJ2-2; D unclear. Germline V CDR1 and CDR2: MGHRA, YSYEKL. The CDR3 extends over 14 amino acids. The ends were cut back, 1 base at V and 0 bases at J, with 3 bases in the middle. The CDR3 here is CASSQGPNTGELFF. CDR3 bases: TGCGCCAGCAGCCAAGGGCCGAACACCGGGGAGCTGTTTTTT.

CDR3 nucleotide sequence: TGTGCCAGCTCACTTGGAGAGACCCAGTACTTC. Its protein product is CASSLGETQYF. V usage is TRBV18 and J usage is TRBJ2-5; no firm D call. Germline CDR1 KGHSH, CDR2 LQKENI. This CDR3 contains 11 residues. Trimming cost V 4 bases and J 4 bases, with 4 bases left between them.

The CDR3: CASSETIPGQGPIENTGELFF. CDR3 bases: TGCGCCAGCAGTGAGACAATACCGGGACAGGGGCCAATCGAGAACACCGGGGAGCTGTTTTTT. The rearrangement links TRBV10-2 to TRBJ2-2, with 10 bases aligning to TRBD1. The germline CDR1 and CDR2 sequences are WSHSY and SAAADI. This CDR3 has 21 residues. The junction had 16 bases not matched to a gene; V was cut back by 2 bases and J by 1 base.

The gene calls are TRBV2 and TRBJ1-2, with D tentatively TRBD1 (6 bases). CDR1 and CDR2 from the germline V gene are SNHLY and FYNNEI. This CDR3 comprises 14 residues. Trimming took 8 bases from V and 4 from J, leaving 17 bases between them. CDR3 amino acids: CASLGGRDLYGYTF. The CDR3 region has the DNA TGTGCCAGCTTAGGGGGTCGGGACCTCTATGGCTACACCTTC.

This clone was observed once. CDR3 in amino acids: CASSLGPLGDQVGDNEQFF. CDR3 in DNA: TGTGCCAGCAGCTTAGGCCCCTTAGGGGACCAGGTGGGGGACAATGAGCAGTTCTTC. This rearrangement joins TRBV11-2 to TRBJ2-1, with D perhaps TRBD1 or TRBD2 (5 bases each). Trimming removed 1 base from V and 5 bases from J, with 24 bases in between. The CDR3 runs 19 residues. Germline lookup yields CDR1 SGHAT and CDR2 FQNNGV.

This clone has only one observation. The V and J genes are TRBV5-6 and TRBJ1-6; D is uncertain. Germline CDR1 is SGHDT and CDR2 is YYEEEE. Trimming removed 2 bases at V and 6 bases at J, with 18 bases between. CDR3 length: 17 amino acids. CDR3 sequence (DNA): TGTGCCAGCAGCTTTCGTAGGGAACCGATCTTTAATTCACCCCTCCACTTT. Protein sequence: CASSFRREPIFNSPLHF. The full variable domain, rest sourced from reference TRBV5-6 and TRBJ1-6, is DAGVTQSPTHLIKTRGQQVTLRCSPKSGHDTVSWYQQALGQGPQFIFQYYEEEERQRGNFPDRFSGHQFPNYSSELNVNALLLGDSALYLCASSFRREPIFNSPLHFGNGTRLTVT.

The V and J genes are TRBV4-1 and TRBJ2-1; TRBD2 aligns across 12 bases. CDR3 length equals 15 residues. V was pared by 6 bases and J by 7 bases, with 7 bases of the junction left unmatched. CDR1 MGHRA and CDR2 YSYEKL come from the germline V gene. CDR3 nucleotides: TGCGCCAGCAGTCCTACACTAGCGGGAGGAAATGAGCAGTTCTTC. Translated: CASSPTLAGGNEQFF.

CDR3 protein: CASSLYLGASYEQYF. The CDR3 bases are TGTGCCAGCAGCTTATATCTGGGGGCATCCTACGAGCAGTACTTC. V gene TRBV7-3 combines with J gene TRBJ2-7; D is possibly TRBD1 (6 bases). CDR1 and CDR2 from the germline V gene are SGHTA and FQGTGA. V was trimmed by 2 bases and J by 1 base, leaving 12 bases between them. The CDR3 is made up of 15 amino acids.

For the CDR3, the DNA is TGTGCCAGCAGCTCCACGACTAGCGGTATACCTAGCACAGATACGCAGTATTTT. It encodes CASSSTTSGIPSTDTQYF. The V gene is TRBV9, the J gene TRBJ2-3, with 9 bases lining up with TRBD2. The germline CDR1 and CDR2 sequences are SGDLS and YYNGEE. V lost 4 bases, J lost 0 bases, and 12 bases stayed unmatched. The CDR3 is made up of 18 amino acids.

The gene calls are TRBV7-9 and TRBJ2-1; 7 bases map to TRBD1. Germline V gene lookup returns CDR1 SEHNR and CDR2 FQNEAQ (reference sequence). The V gene end was trimmed by 5 bases and the J gene end by 8 bases; junction bases not matched to a gene: 6. The CDR3 has 13 residues. CDR3 amino acids: CASSPGQKDEQFF. CDR3 DNA sequence: TGTGCCAGCAGCCCGGGACAGAAGGATGAGCAGTTCTTC.

The chain uses TRBV10-3 and TRBJ2-1; tentatively, D is TRBD1 or TRBD2 (5 bases each). The CDR3 covers 12 residues. V lost 4 bases and J 7 bases, leaving 8 bases between the germline ends. Germline V CDR1 and CDR2: ENHRY, SYGVKD. The chain's CDR3 is CAISVGANEQFF. The CDR3 coding sequence is TGTGCCATCAGTGTCGGGGCTAATGAGCAGTTCTTC.

The rearrangement joins TRBV9 to TRBJ1-4; D is unresolved. Per germline, CDR1 SGDLS and CDR2 YYNGEE. V gave up 3 bases and J gave up 0 bases, with 12 bases separating them. The CDR3 has 16 residues. The CDR3 region has the DNA TGTGCCAGCAGCGAGTCCCCCAGCGCAACTAATGAAAAACTGTTTTTT. This sequence encodes CASSESPSATNEKLFF.

The chain recombines TRBV5-1 with TRBJ2-1; D uncertain. CDR1 SGHRS and CDR2 YFSETQ come from the germline V gene. The CDR3 sequence is 12 residues long. V was shortened by 4 bases and J by 5 bases, with 7 bases between the two germline ends. The CDR3: CASSGTNNEQFF. The CDR3 DNA sequence: TGCGCCAGCAGCGGTACCAACAATGAGCAGTTCTTC.

V gene TRBV27 combines with J gene TRBJ2-7, with unresolved D. The CDR3 is 12 amino acids. V lost 4 bases and J 5 bases, leaving 9 bases between the germline ends. Per germline, CDR1 MNHEY and CDR2 SMNVEV (reference sequence). The DNA of the CDR3 is TGTGCCAGCAGTTCCCCCGGCAACGAGCAGTACTTC. It yields the protein CASSSPGNEQYF.

The V and J genes are TRBV27 and TRBJ1-3, with D uncertain. The closer fit of TRBJ2-2 to the DNA end suggests the J call may be wrong. Germline CDR1 and CDR2: MNHEY and SMNVEV (reference sequence). The CDR3 sequence is 13 residues long. The CDR3 bases are TGTGCCAGCAGTTTATCCCGGAGCGGGGAGCTGTTTTTT. Its protein is CASSLSRSGELFF.

This clone showed up just once. The V and J genes are TRBV7-7 and TRBJ2-5; perhaps TRBD2 as D (7 bases). This CDR3 has 14 residues. Trimming removed 4 bases at V and 5 bases at J, with 14 bases between. Germline CDR1 SSHAT, CDR2 FNYEAQ (reference sequence). CDR3 sequence: CASSSRGGDETQYF. CDR3 bases: TGTGCCAGCAGCTCCCGCGGGGGCGATGAGACCCAGTACTTC.

The chain employs TRBV13 and TRBJ2-3; D unresolved. From germline, CDR1 is PRHDT and CDR2 FYEKMQ (reference sequence). Trimming pared 5 bases from V and 3 bases from J, leaving 9 bases between. The CDR3 runs to 13 residues. CDR3 sequence: CASSPRATDTQYF. The CDR3 DNA reads as TGTGCCAGCAGCCCAAGGGCTACAGATACGCAGTATTTT. The full variable domain, with the rest looked up from reference TRBV13 and TRBJ2-3, is AAGVIQSPRHLIKEKRETATLKCYPIPRHDTVYWYQQGPGQDPQFLISFYEKMQSDKGSIPDRFSAQQFSDYHSELNMSSLELGDSALYFCASSPRATDTQYFGPGTRLTVL.

V gene TRBV18 combines with J gene TRBJ2-3; 11 bases match TRBD2. Germline CDR1 is KGHSH and CDR2 is LQKENI. The CDR3 consists of 18 residues. J was trimmed by 4 bases and V by 2 bases; bases with no gene match: 11. The CDR3 here is CASSPGGSSGRRSDTQYF. The CDR3 coding sequence is TGTGCCAGCTCACCAGGTGGTTCTAGCGGGAGGAGATCAGATACGCAGTATTTT.

This clone occurred a few times. This chain uses TRBV7-9 with TRBJ2-4; no clear D. In germline, CDR1 is SEHNR, CDR2 FQNEAQ (reference sequence). This CDR3 has 14 amino acids. Trimming took 4 bases from V and 0 from J, leaving 7 bases between them. DNA of the CDR3: TGTGCCAGCAGCTCCAGCCTAGCCAAAAACATTCAGTACTTC. Encoded protein: CASSSSLAKNIQYF.

The chain combines TRBV29-1 with TRBJ1-1; no firm D call. The V and J ends lost 6 bases and 1 base respectively, with 9 bases between them. The germline gives CDR1 SQVTM, CDR2 ANQGSEA. The CDR3 contains 12 residues. For the CDR3, the DNA is TGCAGCGTAGCCGAGGGGAACACTGAAGCTTTCTTT. Translated: CSVAEGNTEAFF.